These 11 T cell receptor beta chains share one sample of origin, sequenced in a study of blood T cell repertoires in COVID-19. This table comes from immunoSEQ multiplex PCR, and its TCRdb copy is limited to in-frame clones, with some not included. The sample contains about 180,000 clones, almost 85% of which appear only once. The sequencing input was peripheral blood. These receptors came from a young man with active or convalescent COVID-19.

V usage is TRBV10-3 and J usage is TRBJ2-7, with D maybe TRBD2 (6 bases). CDR3 length: 15 residues. CDR1 and CDR2 from the germline V gene are ENHRY and SYGVKD. Trimming shortened V by 0 bases and J by 5 bases, and 14 bases separated the two germline ends. The CDR3 sequence is CAISESPGSQDEQYF. The CDR3 DNA reads as TGTGCCATCAGTGAGTCGCCCGGGAGTCAGGACGAGCAGTACTTC.

The chain links TRBV15 to TRBJ1-5; D possibly corresponds to TRBD1 (6 bases). Germline V gives CDR1 LNHNV, CDR2 YYDKDF (reference sequence). With 0 bases removed from V and 6 bases from J, the gap between germline ends came to 12 bases. There are 15 residues in the CDR3. The CDR3: CATSRDQGLGQPQHF. CDR3 DNA: TGTGCCACCAGCAGAGATCAGGGGCTCGGTCAGCCCCAGCATTTT.

This clone was recorded only once. This chain links TRBV27 with TRBJ1-1; the D gene is possibly TRBD1 (5 bases). Germline CDR1 and CDR2: MNHEY and SMNVEV (reference sequence). This CDR3 is 13 amino acids long. V was trimmed by 3 bases and J by 6 bases, leaving 11 bases between them. CDR3 DNA: TGTGCCAGCAGTTTTGGAGGGGACTCTGAAGCTTTCTTT. Its protein is CASSFGGDSEAFF.

The rearrangement uses TRBV3-1 (or the pseudogene TRBV3-2) and TRBJ2-2, with 9 bases identical to TRBD1. The CDR3 covers 16 residues. V shed 0 bases and J 3 bases; nucleotides not matched to a gene: 2. The V gene's germline CDR1 is LGHDT and CDR2 YNNKEL (reference sequence). Here the CDR3 reads CASSQDDRGDTGELFF. In DNA form, the CDR3 reads TGTGCCAGCAGCCAAGATGACAGGGGGGACACCGGGGAGCTGTTTTTT.

This rearrangement joins TRBV5-4 to TRBJ1-1; D is perhaps TRBD1 (5 bases). V gave up 4 bases and J gave up 0 bases, with 7 bases separating them. The CDR3 totals 13 residues. The germline V gene encodes CDR1 SGHNT and CDR2 YYREEE (reference sequence). The CDR3 region has the DNA TGTGCCAGCAGCCCAGGGATGAACACTGAAGCTTTCTTT. Amino acids: CASSPGMNTEAFF.

The chain couples TRBV12-3 or TRBV12-4 to TRBJ2-1; D is undetermined. Trimming pared 2 bases from V and 4 bases from J, leaving 6 bases between. CDR3 length: 13 residues. In DNA, the CDR3 is TGTGCCAGCAGTTTACTAAAATACAATGAGCAGTTCTTC. Translated, it gives CASSLLKYNEQFF.

The V call is TRBV4-1, the J call TRBJ1-1, with 7 nucleotides matching TRBD1. Unmatched junction bases numbered 2, after V lost 0 bases and J lost 4 bases. The CDR3 sequence is 14 residues long. Germline V gives CDR1 MGHRA, CDR2 YSYEKL. The CDR3 is CASSQEQGGTEAFF. The CDR3 coding sequence is TGCGCCAGCAGCCAAGAGCAGGGGGGCACTGAAGCTTTCTTT.

The chain links TRBV21-1 to TRBJ2-7; the table's D call of TRBD1 was not tested on the DNA. TRBV21-1 constitutes a pseudogene. This CDR3 contains 16 residues. The CDR3 loop is CASSKESGGLSYEQYF. CDR3 nucleotide sequence: TGTGCCAGCAGCAAAGAGTCAGGGGGTCTTTCCTACGAGCAGTACTTC.

V usage is TRBV5-1 and J usage is TRBJ1-3; TRBD1 matches 8 bases. The V gene end was trimmed by 0 bases and the J gene end by 4 bases; junction bases not matched to a gene: 6. The CDR3 is 16 amino acids. CDR1 is SGHRS and CDR2 is YFSETQ in the germline V gene. Here the CDR3 reads CASSLAQGAGGNTIYF. Here the CDR3 DNA reads TGCGCCAGCAGCTTGGCCCAGGGGGCGGGCGGAAACACCATATATTTT.

V usage is TRBV6-1 and J usage is TRBJ2-7; TRBD1 is a possible D gene (5 bases). V was cut by 2 bases and J by 3 bases, with 8 bases left in between. Germline V CDR1 and CDR2: MNHNS, SASEGT. This CDR3 is built from 13 residues. CDR3 DNA: TGTGCCAGCAGTGAAATGACAGTCTACGAGCAGTACTTC. Protein product: CASSEMTVYEQYF.

The rearrangement uses TRBV10-1 and TRBJ2-7; no reliable D call. The CDR3 is 13 amino acids. Deletions cut 3 bases from V and 1 base from J, with 7 bases between. Germline V CDR1 and CDR2: WNHNN, SYGVQD (reference sequence). The DNA for the CDR3 is TGCGCCAGCAGTGACCAGTCGTCCTACGAGCAGTACTTC. Translated: CASSDQSSYEQYF.